These 23 T cell receptor beta chains originate from one sample sequenced in a study of T-cell reconstitution after alpha-beta-depleted transplantation in children (dated by TCRdb to 2016 to 2018). Library preparation was by PCR. Sequencing used an Illumina HiSeq 2500. TCR libraries were prepared with molecular barcoding, using unique molecular identifiers to normalize TCRbeta repertoire quantification. TCRdb reanalyzed the raw reads on its own, using fastp at Q25 for trimming and MiXCR for clone calling, and kept in-frame beta chains. Rows are combined by CDR3 protein, so each entry shows the most common genes and DNA. Here the sample has 300,000 to 350,000 distinct CDR3 sequences; under 20% occur a single time. In total, the top ten clones hold around 43% of the sample. This specimen's treatment or condition label, per the study, means: allogeneic hematopoietic cell transplantation with graft depleted of TCRalphabeta T cells and CD19 B cells.

Here the sequenced sample was PBMCs, mostly from graft donor cells, taken 360 days after TCRalphabeta/CD19-depleted stem cell transplant. The receptors here all came from a male patient aged 2-9 years who had a stem cell transplant for acute lymphoblastic leukemia, so the T cells may come from the graft donor.

This clonotype was detected a few times. The chain links TRBV4-2 to TRBJ2-5; a possible D gene is TRBD2 (6 bases). The germline CDR1 and CDR2 sequences are LGHNA and YNFKEQ. V lost 3 bases and J 5 bases, leaving 19 bases between the germline ends. This CDR3 is 16 amino acids long. DNA for the CDR3: TGTGCCAGCAGCCATATTTCGGGCGGAGGGGAGGAGACCCAGTACTTC. As protein: CASSHISGGGEETQYF.

As DNA, the CDR3 is TGTGCCAGTACTATTCCCGGGCAGAAAACTGAAGCTTTCTTT. Translated, it gives CASTIPGQKTEAFF. This sequence joins TRBV6-1 and TRBJ1-1; D is unresolved. The CDR3 sequence is 14 residues long. The germline gives CDR1 MNHNS, CDR2 SASEGT. Trimming removed 9 bases at V and 5 bases at J, with 19 bases between.

This clonotype appeared many times. The V gene is TRBV20-1, the J gene TRBJ2-1, with TRBD1 matching 8 bases. Germline V lookup: CDR1 DFQATT, CDR2 SNEGSKA (reference sequence). The length of the CDR3 is 13 residues. V shed 3 bases and J 8 bases; nucleotides not matched to a gene: 6. CDR3 amino acids: CSASRAGGYEQFF. The CDR3, as DNA: TGCAGTGCTAGTAGGGCAGGGGGCTATGAGCAGTTCTTC.

At least ten counts were recorded for this clonotype. The chain employs TRBV2 and TRBJ2-3, with TRBD2 as a possible D gene (12 bases). Trimming removed 8 bases from V and 1 base from J, with 34 bases in between. CDR1 and CDR2 (germline): SNHLY, FYNNEI. This CDR3 spans 21 amino acids. The CDR3 loop is CASLSRTSGTRTGGGTDTQYF. The CDR3 DNA reads TGTGCCAGCTTAAGCAGGACTAGCGGGACCAGGACAGGGGGCGGCACAGATACGCAGTATTTT. The complete variable domain, with remaining parts taken from reference TRBV2 and TRBJ2-3, reads EPEVTQTPSHQVTQMGQEVILRCVPISNHLYFYWYRQILGQKVEFLVSFYNNEISEKSEIFDDQFSVERPDGSNFTLKIRSTKLEDSAMYFCASLSRTSGTRTGGGTDTQYFGPGTRLTVL.

The rearrangement uses TRBV12-3 or TRBV12-4 and TRBJ1-1, with D possibly matching TRBD1 (5 bases). The CDR3 length is 11 residues. The V end was cut by 4 bases, the J end by 8 bases, with 8 bases between. CDR3 in amino acids: CASSWSGEAFF. The CDR3 DNA reads as TGTGCCAGCAGTTGGTCAGGGGAAGCTTTCTTT.

This clonotype was picked up many times. The gene calls are TRBV28 and TRBJ2-3, with TRBD1 identical over 12 bases. V lost 3 bases to trimming and J lost 2 bases; unmatched junction nucleotides: 3. Germline V gene lookup returns CDR1 MDHEN and CDR2 SYDVKM. This CDR3 contains 16 residues. For the CDR3, the DNA is TGTGCCAGCAGTTTTGGGGACAGGGGGCCCACAGATACGCAGTATTTT. Protein: CASSFGDRGPTDTQYF.

The gene calls are TRBV5-1 and TRBJ2-5; TRBD1 agrees at 7 bases. The CDR3 consists of 13 residues. Germline values: CDR1 SGHRS, CDR2 YFSETQ. The V gene end was trimmed by 6 bases and the J gene end by 2 bases; junction bases not matched to a gene: 4. CDR3 residues: CASTRGLQETQYF. The CDR3 DNA follows: TGCGCCAGCACGAGGGGGCTACAAGAGACCCAGTACTTC.

The chain recombines TRBV27 with TRBJ2-6; D possibly corresponds to TRBD2 (6 bases). The CDR3 has 17 amino acids. V lost 8 bases to trimming and J lost 4 bases, with 21 bases between them. In germline, CDR1 is MNHEY, CDR2 SMNVEV (reference sequence). DNA of the CDR3: TGTGCCAGCGCCCCGGGACTTGCTGAATTGGGGGCCAACGTCCTGACTTTC. Its protein product is CASAPGLAELGANVLTF.

This chain uses TRBV5-6 with TRBJ2-7, with no clear D. The CDR3 sequence is 13 residues long. V gave up 2 bases and J gave up 3 bases, with 9 bases separating them. CDR1 is SGHDT and CDR2 is YYEEEE in the germline V gene. The CDR3 DNA is TGTGCCAGCAGCTTCAACCCTCACTACGAGCAGTACTTC. Translated: CASSFNPHYEQYF.

This clonotype was counted a few times. V gene TRBV29-1 combines with J gene TRBJ2-2; TRBD2 agrees at 10 bases. V was clipped by 4 bases and J by 1 base; unmatched bases: 3. This CDR3 region has 15 residues. Germline lookup yields CDR1 SQVTM and CDR2 ANQGSEA. CDR3 sequence (DNA): TGCAGCGTTGGAAGGACTAGCGGGAACACCGGGGAGCTGTTTTTT. Amino acid sequence: CSVGRTSGNTGELFF.

A few counts support this clonotype. The chain combines TRBV20-1 with TRBJ2-1; 11 positions match TRBD2. Trimming removed 6 bases from V and 0 bases from J; junction bases left unmatched: 7. CDR1 and CDR2 from the germline V gene are DFQATT and SNEGSKA (reference sequence). This CDR3 spans 16 amino acids. CDR3 nucleotides: TGCAGTGCATACGGGACTAGCGGCAGCTCCTACAATGAGCAGTTCTTC. It encodes CSAYGTSGSSYNEQFF.

This clonotype was seen more than once but under ten times. V gene TRBV28 combines with J gene TRBJ1-4; possibly TRBD1 for D (5 bases). V shed 2 bases and J shed 6 bases, with 13 bases lying between them. The CDR3 is 15 amino acids. Germline CDR1 and CDR2: MDHEN and SYDVKM. The DNA for the CDR3 is TGTGCCAGCAGTTTAGATGGCATGGGGGATGAAAAACTGTTTTTT. Protein product: CASSLDGMGDEKLFF.

The V call is TRBV2, the J call TRBJ1-5; D gene ambiguous. Trimming shortened V by 3 bases and J by 8 bases, and 20 bases separated the two germline ends. The CDR3 has 16 amino acids. The V gene's germline CDR1 is SNHLY and CDR2 FYNNEI. The CDR3, as DNA: TGTGCCAGCAGTGAGAGTTCGGGCAGACCCTTCGAGCCCCAGCATTTT. The encoded protein is CASSESSGRPFEPQHF. Filled out from reference TRBV2 and TRBJ1-5, the complete variable domain reads EPEVTQTPSHQVTQMGQEVILRCVPISNHLYFYWYRQILGQKVEFLVSFYNNEISEKSEIFDDQFSVERPDGSNFTLKIRSTKLEDSAMYFCASSESSGRPFEPQHFGDGTRLSIL.

The rearrangement links TRBV7-6 to TRBJ2-7; D unresolved. V was cut by 3 bases and J by 1 base, with 13 bases left in between. Germline V gene sequence: CDR1 SGHVS, CDR2 FNYEAQ. The CDR3 runs 15 residues. The CDR3 DNA is TGTGCCAGCAGCTTCGGCCCTTACCCTTCCTACGAGCAGTACTTC. Translating gives CASSFGPYPSYEQYF.

This clonotype appeared a few times. The gene calls are TRBV29-1 and TRBJ2-1, with 14 bases fitting TRBD2. The CDR3 covers 14 residues. Germline CDR1 reads SQVTM; CDR2 reads ANQGSEA. J was trimmed by 11 bases and V by 7 bases; bases with no gene match: 10. The CDR3 region is CSAAGLAGGVKQFF. CDR3 DNA: TGCAGCGCTGCCGGACTAGCGGGAGGTGTAAAGCAGTTCTTC.

The chain has TRBV4-3 and TRBJ2-2; D is possibly TRBD1 or TRBD2 (6 bases each). Germline CDR1 reads LGHNA; CDR2 reads YSLEER. V lost 0 bases, J lost 7 bases, and 9 bases lay in between. The CDR3 consists of 14 residues. The CDR3, as DNA: TGCGCCAGCAGCCAAGAAGGGGGGATCGGGGAGCTGTTTTTT. Translating it yields CASSQEGGIGELFF.

This clonotype was seen more than once but under ten times. The chain is built from TRBV10-3 and TRBJ2-5; D uncertain. The germline V gene has CDR1 ENHRY and CDR2 SYGVKD. With 2 bases removed from V and 5 bases from J, the gap between germline ends came to 9 bases. This CDR3 is 13 amino acids long. This CDR3 reads CAISESYTETQYF. The CDR3 DNA reads as TGTGCCATCAGTGAGAGCTATACGGAGACCCAGTACTTC.

This clonotype was seen more than once but under ten times. The chain has TRBV18 and TRBJ1-2, with unresolved D. The CDR3 runs 13 residues. Per germline, CDR1 KGHSH and CDR2 LQKENI. V gave up 1 base and J gave up 3 bases, with 6 bases separating them. The CDR3 protein is CASSPQEYYGYTF. In DNA, the CDR3 is TGTGCCAGCTCACCACAGGAATACTATGGCTACACCTTC.

This sequence joins TRBV20-1 and TRBJ2-5; TRBD2 might be the D (6 bases). V lost 1 base and J lost 3, with 15 bases in between. Germline lookup yields CDR1 DFQATT and CDR2 SNEGSKA (reference sequence). The CDR3 sequence is 15 residues long. This CDR3 is CSARGTTYSKETQYF. In DNA form, the CDR3 reads TGCAGTGCTAGAGGGACTACCTATTCGAAAGAGACCCAGTACTTC.

This clonotype was seen a handful of times. The chain combines TRBV11-2 with TRBJ2-1, with 11 nucleotides matching TRBD2. This CDR3 spans 19 amino acids. In germline, CDR1 is SGHAT, CDR2 FQNNGV. V shed 6 bases, J shed 3 bases, and the junction held 16 bases outside the gene matches. CDR3 sequence reads: CASRLTPRALAGVYNEQFF. CDR3 nucleotide sequence: TGTGCCAGCAGGCTTACCCCGCGAGCACTAGCGGGAGTCTACAATGAGCAGTTCTTC.

The chain recombines TRBV12-3 or TRBV12-4 with TRBJ2-7; the match to TRBD2 covers 12 bases. Trimming at V came to 6 bases and at J to 7 bases, leaving 13 bases not matched to a gene. CDR3 length equals 16 residues. CDR3 coding DNA: TGTGCCAGCAGCATCGGGCTAGCGGGAGGGTCGAGTGAGCAGTACTTC. Encoded protein: CASSIGLAGGSSEQYF.

Only a few counts were recorded for this clonotype. J is TRBJ2-1 and V is TRBV28; 9 positions match TRBD2. In germline, CDR1 is MDHEN, CDR2 SYDVKM. The CDR3 length is 16 residues. V was clipped by 7 bases and J by 9 bases; unmatched bases: 16. CDR3 protein: CASTQMGLAGRGEQFF. As DNA, the CDR3 is TGTGCCAGCACTCAAATGGGGCTAGCGGGACGGGGTGAGCAGTTCTTC. The variable domain in full, with the rest retrieved from reference TRBV28 and TRBJ2-1, is DVKVTQSSRYLVKRTGEKVFLECVQDMDHENMFWYRQDPGLGLRLIYFSYDVKMKEKGDIPEGYSVSREKKERFSLILESASTNQTSMYLCASTQMGLAGRGEQFFGPGTRLTVL.

V gene TRBV7-2 combines with J gene TRBJ2-7; 7 nucleotides match TRBD2. V shed 5 bases, J shed 4 bases, and the junction held 14 bases outside the gene matches. The CDR3 spans 16 residues. Germline CDR1 SGHTA, CDR2 FQGNSA. The DNA for the CDR3 is TGTGCCAGCAGCGGTCCGGGAGGAGGGTCTTGGTACGAGCAGTACTTC. This translates into CASSGPGGGSWYEQYF.